In its sample, the clone carrying this TCR beta chain was seen once. Its antigen is as yet unknown. V was shortened by 3 bases and J by 7 bases, with 12 bases between the two germline ends. Germline V CDR1 and CDR2: PRHDT, FYEKMQ (reference sequence). This CDR3 is built from 13 residues. 13 Jbeta primers and 60 Vbeta primers were used for the PCR. Clones were read by immunoSEQ multiplex PCR, and TCRdb kept only the in-frame ones, dropping some. The sample records approximately 190,000 clones, over 70% being singletons. This sample was included in a study of cytomegalovirus exposure and HLA in healthy donors. The wider study: Around 180 million T cells yielded fewer than 120 million unique TCR beta sequences in earlier analysis. Regarding the study as a whole: Associated with cytomegalovirus, according to the listing, were 170 or so TCR beta chains.

Nominal health characterized the donors when sampled, though unrecorded immune exposures were likely. The rearrangement uses TRBV13 and TRBJ1-2; D is unresolved. The sequencing sample was made of PBMCs. This TCR derives from a man aged 45-60 years in good health and CMV-seronegative. The CDR3 here is CASSFFSGGGYTF. CDR3 DNA: TGTGCCAGCAGCTTTTTCTCCGGAGGTGGCTACACCTTC.